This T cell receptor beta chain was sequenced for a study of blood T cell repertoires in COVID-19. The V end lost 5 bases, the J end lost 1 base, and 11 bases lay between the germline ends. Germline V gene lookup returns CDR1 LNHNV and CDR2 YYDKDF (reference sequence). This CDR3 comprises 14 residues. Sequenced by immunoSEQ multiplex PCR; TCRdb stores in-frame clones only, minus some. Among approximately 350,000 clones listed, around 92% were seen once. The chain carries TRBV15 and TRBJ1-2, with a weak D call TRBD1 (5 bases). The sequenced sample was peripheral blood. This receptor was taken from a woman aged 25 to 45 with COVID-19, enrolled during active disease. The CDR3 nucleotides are TGTGCCACCAGCCCCCGACAGAGTAACTATGGCTACACCTTC. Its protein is CATSPRQSNYGYTF.